The sequence of this T cell receptor beta chain was determined in a study of cytomegalovirus exposure and HLA in healthy donors. On this clone: The antigen remains undetermined.

In the PCR, 60 Vbeta and 13 Jbeta primers were used. Produced via immunoSEQ multiplex PCR; TCRdb's table is partial and in-frame only. The sample holds some 160,000 clones, around four fifths seen once. Study results and limitations: In vitro checks showed that a few CMV-associated chains really do target CMV antigens.

Sequencing input: PBMCs. This TCR derives from a male donor in good health and CMV-seronegative.

CDR3 sequence (DNA): TGTGCCAGCAGCCCTGGGCAATCAGGGATAGAGACCCAGTACTTC. Its protein is CASSPGQSGIETQYF. J is TRBJ2-5 and V is TRBV11-2; possibly TRBD1 for D (5 bases). There are 15 residues in the CDR3. With 5 bases removed from V and 4 bases from J, the gap between germline ends came to 17 bases. The germline V gene has CDR1 SGHAT and CDR2 FQNNGV.